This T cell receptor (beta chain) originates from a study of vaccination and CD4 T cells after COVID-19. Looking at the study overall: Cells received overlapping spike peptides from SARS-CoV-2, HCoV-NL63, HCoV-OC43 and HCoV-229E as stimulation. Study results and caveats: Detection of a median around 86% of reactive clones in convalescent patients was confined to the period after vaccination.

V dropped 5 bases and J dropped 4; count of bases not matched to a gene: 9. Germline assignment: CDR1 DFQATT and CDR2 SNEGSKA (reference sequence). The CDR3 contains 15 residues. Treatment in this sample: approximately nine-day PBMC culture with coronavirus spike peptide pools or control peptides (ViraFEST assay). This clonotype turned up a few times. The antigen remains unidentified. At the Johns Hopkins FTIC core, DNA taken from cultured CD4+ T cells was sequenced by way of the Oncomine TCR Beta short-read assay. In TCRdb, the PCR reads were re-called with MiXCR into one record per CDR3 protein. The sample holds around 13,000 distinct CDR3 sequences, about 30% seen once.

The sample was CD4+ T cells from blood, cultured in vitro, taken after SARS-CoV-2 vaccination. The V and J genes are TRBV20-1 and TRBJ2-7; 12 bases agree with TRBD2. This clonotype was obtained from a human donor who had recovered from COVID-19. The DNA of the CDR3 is TGCAGTGCTCGTCCAACCGGGACTAGCGGGTACGAGCAGTACTTC. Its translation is CSARPTGTSGYEQYF.